This entry lists 6 T cell receptor beta chains sequenced from one sample in a study of CD8 T cells in ankylosing spondylitis. TCRdb ran MiXCR on the 5' RACE reads and lists one entry per CDR3 protein. Of 250,000 or so distinct CDR3 sequences in the sample, about 24% were seen once. What was sequenced was blood, either unsorted or a sorted T cell fraction (not recorded which). The receptors shown here come from a male donor with ankylosing spondylitis or in good health (not recorded which).

This rearrangement joins TRBV19 to TRBJ2-7, with 9 bases matching TRBD1. The germline V gene encodes CDR1 LNHDA and CDR2 SQIVND (reference sequence). This CDR3 comprises 13 residues. The trim removed 7 bases at V and 4 bases at J, leaving 5 bases unmatched. This CDR3 reads CASKGQGTYEQYF. In DNA form, the CDR3 reads TGTGCCAGTAAAGGACAGGGGACGTACGAGCAGTACTTC.

This clonotype has a handful of counts. This chain links TRBV12-3 or TRBV12-4 with TRBJ1-5; possibly TRBD1 for D (5 bases). The CDR3 consists of 15 residues. V was pared by 0 bases and J by 4 bases, with 10 bases between. The CDR3 sequence: CASSLASSGNQPQHF. For the CDR3, the DNA is TGTGCCAGCAGTTTAGCGTCGTCAGGGAATCAGCCCCAGCATTTT.

The J gene is TRBJ2-3, the V gene TRBV20-1; a weak D match, TRBD2 (5 bases). This CDR3 comprises 15 residues. V dropped 6 bases and J dropped 2 bases, with 18 bases sitting between them. Germline V CDR1 and CDR2: DFQATT, SNEGSKA (reference sequence). CDR3 in amino acids: CSADLRAGPTDTQYF. The CDR3 DNA reads as TGCAGTGCCGATTTGCGGGCGGGTCCCACAGATACGCAGTATTTT.

This clonotype occurred a few times. The chain couples TRBV29-1 to TRBJ2-3; perhaps TRBD2 as D (6 bases). The CDR3 contains 15 residues. The V and J ends lost 6 bases and 0 bases respectively, with 16 bases between them. Germline CDR1 reads SQVTM; CDR2 reads ANQGSEA. CDR3 residues: CSVDGAEGSTDTQYF. The CDR3 DNA reads as TGCAGCGTCGACGGGGCGGAGGGGAGCACAGATACGCAGTATTTT.

The sample holds a few counts of this clonotype. This sequence joins TRBV7-2 and TRBJ2-7; D perhaps matches TRBD2 (7 bases). CDR1 is SGHTA and CDR2 is FQGNSA in the germline V gene. CDR3 size: 16 residues. V dropped 4 bases and J dropped 1 base, with 17 bases sitting between them. As DNA, the CDR3 is TGTGCCAGCAGCTCTCATCGGGGGGCCGCATCCTACGAGCAGTACTTC. Translated, it gives CASSSHRGAASYEQYF.

This clonotype was seen at least ten times. The gene calls are TRBV3-1 and TRBJ1-2; the D gene is possibly TRBD1 (5 bases). The CDR3 totals 13 residues. V was pared by 4 bases and J by 7 bases, with 13 bases between. Germline CDR1 reads LGHDT; CDR2 reads YNNKEL (reference sequence). CDR3 protein: CASSLQVGGGYTF. Written as DNA, the CDR3 is TGTGCCAGCAGCCTACAGGTCGGCGGTGGCTACACCTTC.